These 20 T cell receptor beta chains originate from one sample sequenced in a study of cytomegalovirus exposure and HLA in healthy donors. Amplification used 60 Vbeta primers and 13 Jbeta primers. The assay was immunoSEQ multiplex PCR, and TCRdb's table has in-frame clones only and misses some. Of over 150,000 clones listed, 77% are singletons. The sample comprised PBMCs. These receptors were obtained from a woman in her thirties or forties in good health and CMV-seropositive.

The genes are TRBV14 and TRBJ2-2, with 7 bases fitting TRBD1. With V trimmed by 4 bases and J by 2 bases, 4 bases remained unmatched. The CDR3 spans 15 residues. Germline V lookup: CDR1 SGHDN, CDR2 FVKESK. The DNA for the CDR3 is TGTGCCAGCAGCCTTGGGACAGCTAACACCGGGGAGCTGTTTTTT. This codes for CASSLGTANTGELFF. The entire variable domain, with the rest obtained from reference TRBV14 and TRBJ2-2, is as follows: EAGVTQFPSHSVIEKGQTVTLRCDPISGHDNLYWYRRVMGKEIKFLLHFVKESKQDESGMPNNRFLAERTGGTYSTLKVQPAELEDSGVYFCASSLGTANTGELFFGEGSRLTVL.

The rearrangement links TRBV19 to TRBJ1-2, with TRBD1 identical over 8 bases. This CDR3 has 13 residues. CDR1 is LNHDA and CDR2 is SQIVND in the germline V gene (reference sequence). The V gene end was trimmed by 5 bases and the J gene end by 7 bases; junction bases not matched to a gene: 6. CDR3 region: CASSPGQGGGYTF. The CDR3 DNA follows: TGTGCCAGTAGTCCAGGACAGGGAGGTGGCTACACCTTC. Drawing the rest from reference TRBV19 and TRBJ1-2, the complete variable domain is DGGITQSPKYLFRKEGQNVTLSCEQNLNHDAMYWYRQDPGQGLRLIYYSQIVNDFQKGDIAEGYSVSREKKESFPLTVTSAQKNPTAFYLCASSPGQGGGYTFGSGTRLTVV.

This chain connects TRBV6-6 to TRBJ1-4, with TRBD1 matching over 7 bases. The CDR3 sequence is 14 residues long. Germline V gives CDR1 MNHNY, CDR2 SVGAGI (reference sequence). Trimming at V came to 5 bases and at J to 4 bases, leaving 4 bases not matched to a gene. CDR3 sequence: CASSDRELNEKLFF. The CDR3 DNA is TGTGCCAGCAGTGACAGGGAACTTAATGAAAAACTGTTTTTT.

This chain joins TRBV7-2 and TRBJ2-7, with D perhaps TRBD2 (5 bases). CDR1 and CDR2 from the germline V gene are SGHTA and FQGNSA. Trimming left V 5 bases short and J 3 bases short, with 8 bases between. CDR3 size: 12 residues. For the CDR3, the DNA is TGTGCCAGCAGCGGAGGTAGCTACGAGCAGTACTTC. As protein: CASSGGSYEQYF.

This chain links TRBV19 with TRBJ2-1; maybe TRBD2 (5 bases). Trimming took off 5 bases at V and 2 bases at J, with 10 bases between the two ends. The CDR3 length is 14 residues. Germline loops: CDR1 LNHDA, CDR2 SQIVND (reference sequence). The CDR3 spells CASSPWRAYNEQFF. The CDR3 region has the DNA TGTGCCAGTAGTCCCTGGCGGGCCTACAATGAGCAGTTCTTC.

The chain couples TRBV5-1 to TRBJ2-5, with TRBD2 identical over 7 bases. Germline CDR1 and CDR2: SGHRS and YFSETQ. V gave up 5 bases and J gave up 5 bases; unmatched junction bases: 9. CDR3 length equals 14 residues. CDR3 coding DNA: TGCGCCAGCAGTTATGGGGGGGGTGAGGAGACCCAGTACTTC. Its translation is CASSYGGGEETQYF.

The chain's CDR3 is CASSQDFQAGAYEKLFF. DNA for the CDR3: TGCGCCAGCAGCCAAGATTTTCAGGCGGGGGCGTATGAAAAACTGTTTTTT. The chain recombines TRBV4-3 with TRBJ1-4; the D gene is possibly TRBD1 (6 bases). Trimming pared 0 bases from V and 6 bases from J, leaving 17 bases between. Germline CDR1 is LGHNA and CDR2 is YSLEER. The CDR3 contains 17 residues.

The rearrangement links TRBV6-5 to TRBJ2-2; the match to TRBD1 covers 7 bases. In germline, CDR1 is MNHEY, CDR2 SVGAGI. Trimming removed 2 bases from V and 6 bases from J; junction bases left unmatched: 6. The CDR3 is 15 residues long. The CDR3: CASSYTGARPGELFF. CDR3 coding DNA: TGTGCCAGCAGTTACACAGGGGCGCGGCCCGGGGAGCTGTTTTTT.

The genes are TRBV19 and TRBJ2-2; tentatively, D is TRBD2 (5 bases). CDR3 length: 14 residues. Germline V gene lookup returns CDR1 LNHDA and CDR2 SQIVND (reference sequence). The CDR3: CATSVGQYTGELFF. For the CDR3, the DNA is TGTGCTACTAGTGTTGGCCAATACACCGGGGAGCTGTTTTTT.

CDR3 region: CASSEGITNEQFF. As DNA, the CDR3 is TGTGCCAGCAGTGAAGGAATAACTAATGAGCAGTTCTTC. The rearrangement uses TRBV6-1 and TRBJ2-1, with D unresolved. The CDR3 consists of 13 residues. Per germline, CDR1 MNHNS and CDR2 SASEGT. V was clipped by 1 base and J by 7 bases, with 8 bases between them.

The chain carries TRBV2 and TRBJ2-5; 8 nucleotides align to TRBD1. Germline loops: CDR1 SNHLY, CDR2 FYNNEI. The V and J ends lost 5 bases and 5 bases, in that order; junction bases with no gene match: 7. CDR3 length equals 14 residues. CDR3 DNA sequence: TGTGCCAGCAGTAAAAGACAGGGGCTTGAGACCCAGTACTTC. Its protein product is CASSKRQGLETQYF.

This clone has just a few counts. This chain joins TRBV10-1 and TRBJ2-3, with D possibly being TRBD1 (6 bases). V lost 6 bases, J lost 2 bases, and 15 bases lay in between. The CDR3 loop spans 15 amino acids. Germline CDR1 WNHNN, CDR2 SYGVQD (reference sequence). Here the CDR3 DNA reads TGCGCCAGCAGCAGCAGGCAGGGGTTCACAGATACGCAGTATTTT. It yields the protein CASSSRQGFTDTQYF.

The chain links TRBV5-1 to TRBJ2-7; 9 positions agree with TRBD1. Germline values: CDR1 SGHRS, CDR2 YFSETQ. This CDR3 region has 15 residues. The V and J ends lost 0 bases and 3 bases, in that order; junction bases with no gene match: 4. In nucleotides, the CDR3 is TGCGCCAGCAGCTTGGCCGGGACAGGGATCTACGAGCAGTACTTC. Its protein product is CASSLAGTGIYEQYF.

The chain links TRBV6-5 to TRBJ2-7; 7 bases match TRBD1. The CDR3 covers 14 residues. Trimming took 5 bases from V and 2 from J; bases not matched to a gene: 6. Germline CDR1 MNHEY, CDR2 SVGAGI. CDR3 sequence: CASSRQGKTYEQYF. DNA for the CDR3: TGTGCCAGCAGTCGACAGGGCAAGACCTACGAGCAGTACTTC.

The chain couples TRBV6-1 to TRBJ2-7, with D possibly being TRBD2 (5 bases). CDR3 length: 16 residues. The ends were cut back, 4 bases at V and 2 bases at J, with 18 bases in the middle. Germline lookup yields CDR1 MNHNS and CDR2 SASEGT. The CDR3 DNA is TGTGCCAGCAGTGCCCCTTTCCGGGGAAGGGCCTACGAGCAGTACTTC. This sequence encodes CASSAPFRGRAYEQYF.

The chain has TRBV18 and TRBJ1-1; 8 bases map to TRBD1. The CDR3 has 14 residues. J was trimmed by 5 bases and V by 1 base; bases with no gene match: 3. Germline V gives CDR1 KGHSH, CDR2 LQKENI. CDR3 DNA: TGTGCCAGCTCACCACAGGACAGGGAGACTGAAGCTTTCTTT. Its protein is CASSPQDRETEAFF.

V and J are TRBV6-6 and TRBJ2-7; weak D call: TRBD1 (6 bases). The V end lost 6 bases, the J end lost 2 bases, and 8 bases lay between the germline ends. The CDR3 covers 12 residues. Germline V gives CDR1 MNHNY, CDR2 SVGAGI (reference sequence). CDR3 residues: CASRDRTYEQYF. CDR3 DNA: TGTGCCAGCAGGGACAGAACCTACGAGCAGTACTTC.

A few counts support this clone. This chain links TRBV5-1 with TRBJ1-2; TRBD1 is a possible D gene (5 bases). Trimming shortened V by 0 bases and J by 4 bases, and 7 bases separated the two germline ends. CDR3 length equals 13 residues. Germline assignment: CDR1 SGHRS and CDR2 YFSETQ. The CDR3 nucleotides read TGCGCCAGCAGCTTGGAGGGGTCCTATGGCTACACCTTC. It encodes CASSLEGSYGYTF.

This chain links TRBV7-2 with TRBJ1-1; D is possibly TRBD1 (5 bases). The V gene lost 2 bases and the J gene lost 4 bases, with 17 bases spanning the gap. CDR3 length: 16 residues. Germline-derived CDR1 and CDR2 are SGHTA and FQGNSA. The CDR3, as DNA: TGTGCCAGCAGCTTATATGGCGGGGGTTCGGGCACTGAAGCTTTCTTT. Translating it yields CASSLYGGGSGTEAFF.

The chain couples TRBV5-5 to TRBJ2-2; D possibly corresponds to TRBD1 (5 bases). Germline CDR1 SGHKS, CDR2 YYEKEE (reference sequence). The germline V and J ends were trimmed by 4 bases and 0 bases, with 10 bases remaining between them. The CDR3 has 15 amino acids. The DNA of the CDR3 is TGTGCCAGCAGCGTGGGGCAGTCGAACACCGGGGAGCTGTTTTTT. Protein sequence: CASSVGQSNTGELFF.